The T cell receptor (beta chain) under discussion was sequenced for a study of blood T cell repertoires in COVID-19. CDR1 is SGHRS, CDR2 YFSETQ, per germline. This CDR3 has 13 amino acids. Deletions cut 6 bases from V and 4 bases from J, with 10 bases between. As handled by the study authors: Nucleated cell counts were estimated from reference gene primer amplification. Produced via immunoSEQ multiplex PCR; TCRdb's table is partial and in-frame only. That table furnishes V, J and clone size, whereas the DNA furnished D and trimming. The top ten hold 15% to 20% of the sample, which has about 110,000 clones, approximately 82% seen once.

This clonotype originated in a woman aged 55-75 years with acute or convalescent COVID-19. J is TRBJ1-4 and V is TRBV5-1; possibly TRBD1 for D (5 bases). Sequencing was done on a sample of peripheral blood. The CDR3 sequence is CASTEGFNEKLFF. CDR3 nucleotides: TGCGCCAGCACGGAGGGGTTTAATGAAAAACTGTTTTTT. Together with reference TRBV5-1 and TRBJ1-4, the CDR3 gives the full variable domain: KAGVTQTPRYLIKTRGQQVTLSCSPISGHRSVSWYQQTPGQGLQFLFEYFSETQRNKGNFPGRFSGRQFSNSRSEMNVSTLELGDSALYLCASTEGFNEKLFFGSGTQLSVL.